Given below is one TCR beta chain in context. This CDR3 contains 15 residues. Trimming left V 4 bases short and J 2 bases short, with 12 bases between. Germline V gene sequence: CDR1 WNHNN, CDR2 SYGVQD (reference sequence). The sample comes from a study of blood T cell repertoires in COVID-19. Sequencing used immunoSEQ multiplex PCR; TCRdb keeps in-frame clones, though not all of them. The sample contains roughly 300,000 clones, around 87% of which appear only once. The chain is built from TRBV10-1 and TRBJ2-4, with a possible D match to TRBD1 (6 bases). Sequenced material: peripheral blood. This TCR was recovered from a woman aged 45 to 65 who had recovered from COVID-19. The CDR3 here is CASSVRDTSKNIQYF. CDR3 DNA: TGCGCCAGCAGTGTCCGGGACACCTCCAAAAACATTCAGTACTTC.